Each of the 14 T cell receptor beta chains below was sequenced from the same sample in a study of identical twins. TCRdb recomputed calls from the 5' RACE reads with MiXCR, one row per CDR3 protein. The table includes roughly 700,000 distinct CDR3 sequences, 8.6% detected once. These data also formed part of another study, on yellow fever vaccine responses in identical twins.

The sequenced sample consisted of PBMCs. These receptors were collected from a young woman in good health.

This clonotype was counted only a few times. This chain connects TRBV10-2 to TRBJ1-6, with D possibly matching TRBD1 (6 bases). Germline V gives CDR1 WSHSY, CDR2 SAAADI. V was shortened by 4 bases and J by 5 bases, with 12 bases between the two germline ends. The CDR3 runs to 15 residues. CDR3 DNA sequence: TGCGCCAGCAGTGTCCCCTCAGGGGATAATTCACCCCTCCACTTT. Amino acid sequence: CASSVPSGDNSPLHF.

V is TRBV6-1 and J is TRBJ2-3; D is unresolved. V gave up 3 bases and J gave up 0 bases, with 10 bases separating them. Germline V gives CDR1 MNHNS, CDR2 SASEGT. The CDR3 contains 15 residues. CDR3 nucleotides: TGTGCCAGCAGTGATCGGACGCCTAGCACAGATACGCAGTATTTT. Residues: CASSDRTPSTDTQYF.

J is TRBJ1-2 and V is TRBV6-1; 8 positions match TRBD1. The CDR3 extends over 14 amino acids. The germline CDR1 and CDR2 sequences are MNHNS and SASEGT. V lost 7 bases, J lost 3 bases, and 7 bases stayed unmatched. CDR3 amino acids: CASTQPGQDYGYTF. The CDR3, as DNA: TGTGCCAGCACCCAACCGGGACAGGACTATGGCTACACCTTC.

In this sample, this clonotype turned up a few times. The V call is TRBV25-1, the J call TRBJ2-1; 11 bases are shared with TRBD2. Losses at the gene ends were 3 bases for V and 9 bases for J; bases not matched to a gene: 7. CDR3 size: 15 residues. Germline V gives CDR1 MGHDK, CDR2 SYGVNS. CDR3 bases: TGTGCCAGCAGTGATAGCGGGAGGGCCTTTAGTGAGCAGTTCTTC. This gives the protein CASSDSGRAFSEQFF.

This clonotype was found many times. The gene calls are TRBV20-1 and TRBJ2-7; D possibly corresponds to TRBD1 (6 bases). The CDR3 length is 13 residues. With 3 bases removed from V and 0 bases from J, the gap between germline ends came to 9 bases. Germline V lookup: CDR1 DFQATT, CDR2 SNEGSKA (reference sequence). CDR3 amino acids: CSASKGDSYEQYF. CDR3 in DNA: TGCAGTGCTAGTAAGGGGGACTCCTACGAGCAGTACTTC.

This clonotype was detected a few times. The chain is built from TRBV20-1 and TRBJ1-1; D may be TRBD1 (6 bases). Germline loops: CDR1 DFQATT, CDR2 SNEGSKA (reference sequence). CDR3 length equals 13 residues. The V and J ends lost 0 bases and 5 bases respectively, with 10 bases between them. The CDR3 protein is CSARDTRGTEAFF. CDR3 DNA: TGCAGTGCTAGAGACACTAGGGGGACTGAAGCTTTCTTT.

This clonotype has only a few counts. This chain uses TRBV7-2 with TRBJ2-1; 7 positions agree with TRBD2. This CDR3 contains 12 residues. After removal of 8 bases from V and 6 bases from J, the junction contained 4 bases not matched to a gene. The V gene's germline CDR1 is SGHTA and CDR2 FQGNSA. The CDR3 sequence: CASGRAFNEQFF. The DNA for the CDR3 is TGTGCCAGCGGGAGGGCCTTCAATGAGCAGTTCTTC. Full variable domain (rest looked up from reference TRBV7-2 and TRBJ2-1): GAGVSQSPSNKVTEKGKDVELRCDPISGHTALYWYRQSLGQGLEFLIYFQGNSAPDKSGLPSDRFSAERTGGSVSTLTIQRTQQEDSAVYLCASGRAFNEQFFGPGTRLTVL.

This clonotype was seen at least ten times. The chain has TRBV15 and TRBJ1-5; TRBD1 is a possible D gene (5 bases). Germline V lookup: CDR1 LNHNV, CDR2 YYDKDF (reference sequence). The CDR3 consists of 15 residues. V gave up 5 bases and J gave up 4 bases, with 15 bases separating them. As DNA, the CDR3 is TGTGCCACCAGCTTTCGACAGAGCGGAAATCAGCCCCAGCATTTT. It encodes CATSFRQSGNQPQHF. The full variable domain, completed using reference TRBV15 and TRBJ1-5, is DAMVIQNPRYQVTQFGKPVTLSCSQTLNHNVMYWYQQKSSQAPKLLFHYYDKDFNNEADTPDNFQSRRPNTSFCFLDIRSPGLGDTAMYLCATSFRQSGNQPQHFGDGTRLSIL.

This clonotype occurred a few times. The V gene is TRBV20-1, the J gene TRBJ2-5; D unclear. This CDR3 spans 10 amino acids. V gave up 5 bases and J gave up 3 bases, with 4 bases separating them. The germline V gene encodes CDR1 DFQATT and CDR2 SNEGSKA (reference sequence). CDR3 residues: CSASEETQYF. The CDR3 DNA sequence: TGCAGTGCTTCAGAAGAGACCCAGTACTTC.

In this sample, this clonotype turned up many times. The V gene is TRBV6-5, the J gene TRBJ2-7; a possible D gene is TRBD2 (6 bases). The CDR3 has 15 residues. CDR1 is MNHEY and CDR2 is SVGAGI in the germline V gene. V lost 4 bases to trimming and J lost 2 bases, with 15 bases between them. CDR3 coding DNA: TGTGCCAGCAGTTCGGGACTCTCAGGTCCCTACGAGCAGTACTTC. Translating it yields CASSSGLSGPYEQYF.

The rearrangement joins TRBV11-2 to TRBJ2-7, with D possibly being TRBD1 (5 bases). The germline gives CDR1 SGHAT, CDR2 FQNNGV. With 0 bases removed from V and 7 bases from J, the gap between germline ends came to 16 bases. This CDR3 has 15 amino acids. For the CDR3, the DNA is TGTGCCAGCAGCTTAGAGGGTGGGGCGGCTCTGGAGCAGTACTTC. Its protein product is CASSLEGGAALEQYF.

This clonotype was observed a few times. The chain carries TRBV12-3 or TRBV12-4 and TRBJ1-4; 7 bases fit TRBD1. This CDR3 contains 14 residues. V gave up 6 bases and J gave up 0 bases; unmatched junction bases: 1. Written as DNA, the CDR3 is TGTGCCAGCAGGACAGGGACAACTAATGAAAAACTGTTTTTT. It specifies CASRTGTTNEKLFF.

This chain links TRBV5-1 with TRBJ1-1; D ambiguous. This CDR3 is built from 14 residues. Germline V gene sequence: CDR1 SGHRS, CDR2 YFSETQ. V dropped 0 bases and J dropped 1 base, with 7 bases sitting between them. CDR3 residues: CASSLVSANTEAFF. In nucleotides, the CDR3 is TGCGCCAGCAGCTTGGTCTCGGCGAACACTGAAGCTTTCTTT. Filled out from reference TRBV5-1 and TRBJ1-1, the complete variable domain reads KAGVTQTPRYLIKTRGQQVTLSCSPISGHRSVSWYQQTPGQGLQFLFEYFSETQRNKGNFPGRFSGRQFSNSRSEMNVSTLELGDSALYLCASSLVSANTEAFFGQGTRLTVV.

The CDR3 protein is CAITPGQGFSGANVLTF. For the CDR3, the DNA is TGTGCCATCACCCCGGGACAGGGGTTCTCTGGGGCCAACGTCCTGACTTTC. The J gene is TRBJ2-6, the V gene TRBV10-3; 10 nucleotides match TRBD1. Trimming removed 7 bases from V and 0 bases from J; junction bases left unmatched: 6. This CDR3 is 17 amino acids long. Germline V CDR1 and CDR2: ENHRY, SYGVKD.